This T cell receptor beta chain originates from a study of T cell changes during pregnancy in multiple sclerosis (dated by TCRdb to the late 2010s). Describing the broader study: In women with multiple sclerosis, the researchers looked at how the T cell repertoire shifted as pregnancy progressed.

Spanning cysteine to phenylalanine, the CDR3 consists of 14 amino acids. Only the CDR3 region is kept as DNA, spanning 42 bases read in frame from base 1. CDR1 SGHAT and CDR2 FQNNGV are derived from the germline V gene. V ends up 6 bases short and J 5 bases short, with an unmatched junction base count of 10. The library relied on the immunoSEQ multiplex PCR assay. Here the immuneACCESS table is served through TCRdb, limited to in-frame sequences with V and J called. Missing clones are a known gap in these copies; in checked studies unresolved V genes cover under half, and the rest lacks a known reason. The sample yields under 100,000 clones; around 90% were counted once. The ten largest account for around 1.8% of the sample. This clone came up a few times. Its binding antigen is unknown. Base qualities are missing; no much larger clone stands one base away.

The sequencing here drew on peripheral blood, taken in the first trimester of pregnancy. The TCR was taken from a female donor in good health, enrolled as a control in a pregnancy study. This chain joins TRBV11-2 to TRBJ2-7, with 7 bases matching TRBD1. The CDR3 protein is CASRLDRDGDEQYF. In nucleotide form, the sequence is TGTGCCAGCAGACTCGACAGGGATGGAGACGAGCAGTACTTC.